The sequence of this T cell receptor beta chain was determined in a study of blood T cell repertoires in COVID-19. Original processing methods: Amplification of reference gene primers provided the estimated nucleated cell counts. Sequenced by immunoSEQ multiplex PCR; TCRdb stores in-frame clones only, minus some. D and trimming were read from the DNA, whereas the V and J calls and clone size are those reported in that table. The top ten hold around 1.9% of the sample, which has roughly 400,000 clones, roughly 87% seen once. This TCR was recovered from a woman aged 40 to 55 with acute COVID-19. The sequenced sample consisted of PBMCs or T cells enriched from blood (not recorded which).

CDR3 bases: TGCGCCAGCAGCTTGGCCAGTACTGGAAACACCATATATTTT. Amino acid sequence: CASSLASTGNTIYF. The chain recombines TRBV5-1 with TRBJ1-3; D unresolved. The V gene lost 0 bases and the J gene lost 2 bases, with 6 bases spanning the gap. Germline assignment: CDR1 SGHRS and CDR2 YFSETQ. CDR3 length equals 14 residues.